One T cell receptor beta chain is described in this entry. Its antigen is undetermined. The sample comes from a study of a mutant IDH1 vaccine in newly diagnosed glioma. About the research overall: Eight vaccine injections were given to patients in weeks 1, 3, 5, 7, 11, 15, 19 and 23. Vaccinations were initiated 4-6 weeks following radiotherapy alone, or were given together with temozolomide cycles.

The time point is: week 11, during vaccination. In the vaccine, a single dose held 300 ug of the mutant IDH1 20-mer peptide, along with topical imiquimod. New astrocytomas of WHO grade 3 or 4 that were IDH1-mutant and ATRX-lost were found in the donors. The study's findings and limits: It was over 85% of patients that developed vaccine-induced immune responses.

V gave up 3 bases and J gave up 3 bases; unmatched junction bases: 3. The CDR3 is 15 residues long. In germline, CDR1 is MNHEY, CDR2 SVGAGI. Sequenced by immunoSEQ multiplex PCR; TCRdb stores in-frame clones only, minus some. Here the sample spans 120,000 or so clones, roughly 77% being singletons. This chain links TRBV6-5 with TRBJ2-1, with 9 bases identical to TRBD2. The sequence was obtained from a man in his forties with glioma. Source: PBMCs, taken from a glioma patient whose treatment included an IDH1 peptide vaccine. The chain's CDR3 is CASSYRAGGYNEQFF. CDR3 DNA sequence: TGTGCCAGCAGTTATAGAGCGGGAGGCTACAATGAGCAGTTCTTC.